Included here is one T cell receptor beta chain sequence, with context. A much larger clone differs by one base, so this may be a read error. This sample was included in a study of response to subunit inactivated influenza vaccine. TCRdb ran MiXCR on the RT-PCR reads and lists one entry per CDR3 protein. The top ten clones hold 10% to 15% of a sample with fewer than 700,000 distinct CDR3 sequences, around 13% of them seen once. Here the sequenced sample was PBMCs from blood, taken roughly 45 days after vaccination. The receptor was derived from a middle-aged man who received an inactivated influenza vaccine.

CDR3 bases: TGCAGTGCTAGAGCTACAGGAAGCACAGATACGCAGTATTTT. Translated, it gives CSARATGSTDTQYF. The rearrangement links TRBV20-1 to TRBJ2-3, with D perhaps matching TRBD1 (5 bases). CDR1 is DFQATT and CDR2 is SNEGSKA in the germline V gene (reference sequence). V was clipped by 1 base and J by 0 bases, with 8 bases between them. This CDR3 has 14 amino acids.